This T cell receptor beta chain emerged from a study of Ad26.COV2.S vaccination and SARS-CoV-2 variants. Study summary: Once or twice, 56 days apart, Ad26.COV2.S was delivered intramuscularly. Study-level results: Reportedly, spike-specific CD8+ and CD4+ T cell responses achieved substantial breadth once vaccination had taken place. It was vaccine recipients, not placebo recipients, who had the higher spike-specific TCR breadth. Measures of TCR breadth and depth may have fallen short of total T cell responses.

In the case of this clone: What it binds is unknown.

Treatment meaning: around 19 received Ad26.COV2.S at low or high dose, single or two shots; several received placebo; per-sample allocation not given. Vaccine and placebo recipients were sampled on day 63 after the first injection. Sequencing was performed with immunoSEQ multiplex PCR; in TCRdb, only in-frame clones are kept and a portion is missing. The table shows roughly 400,000 clones, with about nine tenths occurring only once. This material consisted of peripheral blood, taken in a trial of Ad26.COV2.S vaccine versus placebo. The TCR was taken from a person aged 18 to 59 who received the Ad26.COV2.S COVID-19 vaccine or a placebo.

The CDR3 loop reads CASRKDLGLAGDSYEQYF. The CDR3 DNA is TGTGCCAGCAGAAAGGATCTGGGACTAGCGGGAGACTCCTACGAGCAGTACTTC. This rearrangement joins TRBV27 to TRBJ2-7; 14 nucleotides agree with TRBD2. Per germline, CDR1 MNHEY and CDR2 SMNVEV (reference sequence). The CDR3 covers 18 residues. V gave up 6 bases and J gave up 0 bases; unmatched junction bases: 10.